These T cell receptor beta chains were read from a single sample in a study of early T cells in non-severe SARS-CoV-2 infection. TCRdb recomputed calls from the 5' RACE reads with MiXCR, one row per CDR3 protein. Seen here are about 49,000 distinct CDR3 sequences, around 6.5% observed once, and the top ten hold approximately 3%. The sample was whole blood, taken at baseline. Receptors originate from an adult who was a healthcare worker with PCR-confirmed SARS-CoV-2 infection or an uninfected control (not recorded which). Both conserved end residues are part of each CDR3. The order of the fields is clone size, V gene, D gene, J gene, CDR3 DNA, CDR3 protein. A D gene is named only where the DNA matches it firmly. Not all rows give a size; the values are once, few, many and, for expanded clones, a class.

>.|TRBV5-1|TRBD1|TRBJ2-1
TGCGCCAGCAGCTGGGACAGGGCTGACAATGAGCAGTTCTTC
CASSWDRADNEQFF
>few|TRBV29-1|.|TRBJ2-7
TGCAGCGTTGAAGATCCACGACTGGGCGGCTACGAGCAGTACTTC
CSVEDPRLGGYEQYF
>few|TRBV5-4|.|TRBJ1-1
TGTGCCAGCAGCTTCTGGGGGGGCAATGAAGCTTTCTTT
CASSFWGGNEAFF
>many|TRBV20-1|TRBD2|TRBJ2-3
TGCAGTGCAGTAACTAGCGGGGGAACAGATACGCAGTATTTT
CSAVTSGGTDTQYF
>few|TRBV7-6|TRBD1|TRBJ1-6
TGTGCCAGCGGCCAAACAGGGGGTAATTCACCCCTCCACTTT
CASGQTGGNSPLHF
>many|TRBV20-1|.|TRBJ2-1
TGCAGTTCATCCTCCGATGAGCAGTTCTTC
CSSSSDEQFF
>many|TRBV2|.|TRBJ2-5
TGTGCCAGCAGTGAAAGGGCGGCCACTAACCAAGAGACCCAGTACTTC
CASSERAATNQETQYF
>.|TRBV7-9|.|TRBJ1-3
TGTGCCAGCAGTACCCAGGGTTCGGGAAACACCATATATTTT
CASSTQGSGNTIYF
>.|TRBV5-5|.|TRBJ2-2
TGTGCCAGCAGCTTGTTGGGGGGCCGGGACACCGGGGAGCTGTTTTTT
CASSLLGGRDTGELFF
>.|TRBV12-3/TRBV12-4|TRBD2|TRBJ2-7
TGTGCCAGCGCGGGCGGGGGGCCTTACGAGCAGTACTTC
CASAGGGPYEQYF
>many|TRBV7-2|.|TRBJ2-1
TGTGCCAGCAGCCCATCCAACACCAACTACAATGAGCAGTTCTTC
CASSPSNTNYNEQFF
>few|TRBV4-2|.|TRBJ1-5
TGTGCCAGCAGCCAAGATACGGGGGGCAGCAATCAGCCCCAGCATTTT
CASSQDTGGSNQPQHF
>.|TRBV6-1|.|TRBJ2-2
TGTGCCAGCAGGTGGGACGGACTGAACACCGGGGAGCTGTTTTTT
CASRWDGLNTGELFF
>.|TRBV15|.|TRBJ1-1
TGTGCCACCAGCAGAACACTGACGGGATCTCACACTGAAGCTTTCTTT
CATSRTLTGSHTEAFF
>.|TRBV9|.|TRBJ1-1
TGTGCCAGCAGCGTAGCTCACGGCACTGAAGCTTTCTTT
CASSVAHGTEAFF
>.|TRBV10-3|.|TRBJ2-1
TGTGCCATCAGTGAGTCGGGAAATGAGCAGTTCTTC
CAISESGNEQFF
>many|TRBV19|TRBD1|TRBJ2-5
TGTGCCAGTAGTATCCCCGGACAGGGGGGAGAGACCCAGTACTTC
CASSIPGQGGETQYF
>few|TRBV4-3|TRBD1|TRBJ2-1
TGCGCCAGCAGCCAAGAGCTCGGACAGGGAGTCATGAACAATGAGCAGTTCTTC
CASSQELGQGVMNNEQFF
>many|TRBV20-1|TRBD1|TRBJ2-3
TGCAGTGCTAGAGATAAGACAGGGGGTTTTACAGATACGCAGTATTTT
CSARDKTGGFTDTQYF
>many|TRBV4-3|.|TRBJ1-5
TGCGCCAGCAGCCTTGGTATCGGACCGGGCGGTCAGCCCCAGCATTTT
CASSLGIGPGGQPQHF
>.|TRBV4-1|TRBD1|TRBJ2-4
TGCGCCAGCAGCCAAGATTCAGGGGGCGTCAAAAACATTCAGTACTTC
CASSQDSGGVKNIQYF
>.|TRBV7-2|TRBD2|TRBJ2-3
TGTGCCAGCAGCCAAAGGCCTAGCGGGGGCCCATTCGGTACGCAGTATTTT
CASSQRPSGGPFGTQYF
>many|TRBV30|.|TRBJ2-3
TGTGCCTGGAGTGTTAGCGACGCGGTCGATACGCAGTATTTT
CAWSVSDAVDTQYF
>many|TRBV20-1|TRBD1|TRBJ1-5
TGCAGTGCTACAGAGGGGGCGTCGAATCAGCCCCAGCATTTT
CSATEGASNQPQHF
>few|TRBV7-3|.|TRBJ2-2
TGTGCCAGCAGCTTAGAGGCCAGGGGAACCGGGGAGCTGTTTTTT
CASSLEARGTGELFF
>few|TRBV6-2/TRBV6-3|TRBD1|TRBJ1-1
TGTGCCAGCAAGACCGGGACAGGGAGGACTGAAGCTTTCTTT
CASKTGTGRTEAFF
>.|TRBV10-3|.|TRBJ2-1
TGTGCCATCAGTGTCAGAAATGAGCAGTTCTTC
CAISVRNEQFF
>few|TRBV7-9|.|TRBJ1-3
TGTGCCAGCAGCTTATCCGGCGGGGGGATGCTGGGAAACACCATATATTTT
CASSLSGGGMLGNTIYF
>many|TRBV25-1|.|TRBJ1-2
TGTGCCAGCAAAGGCCCCCCGCAGGAACCCGGCTACACCTTC
CASKGPPQEPGYTF
>few|TRBV4-1|TRBD1|TRBJ2-5
TGCGCCAGCAGCCACCCACGGGAAGGCGGTTGGGACAGAGAGACCCAGTACTTC
CASSHPREGGWDRETQYF
>many|TRBV11-2|.|TRBJ1-1
TGTGCCAGCACCCCCCAGGTGGGGGGGAGGAACACTGAAGCTTTCTTT
CASTPQVGGRNTEAFF
>many|TRBV20-1|.|TRBJ1-6
TGCAGTGCTCATACCGGGACGGTGGATAATTCACCCCTCCACTTT
CSAHTGTVDNSPLHF
>many|TRBV7-9|.|TRBJ2-3
TGTGCCAGCAGCTTTGGACAGAACACAGATACGCAGTATTTT
CASSFGQNTDTQYF
>.|TRBV20-1|TRBD2|TRBJ2-3
TGCAGTGCTAGAGTAGCGGGGGGTGGCACAGATACGCAGTATTTT
CSARVAGGGTDTQYF
>.|TRBV7-9|TRBD2|TRBJ2-1
TGTGCCAGCAGCCCTGGACTAGCGGGGAATTCCTACAATGAGCAGTTCTTC
CASSPGLAGNSYNEQFF
>few|TRBV12-3/TRBV12-4|.|TRBJ1-3
TGTGCCAGCAGTTTCCAGACAGGTTCCGGCTCTGGAAACACCATATATTTT
CASSFQTGSGSGNTIYF
>.|TRBV9|.|TRBJ1-2
TGTGCCAGCAGCGCCCCCCGCCCGGGGGATTATGGCTACACCTTC
CASSAPRPGDYGYTF
>many|TRBV5-1|.|TRBJ1-1
TGCGCCAGCAGCTTGGGGCATCTCTCCACTGAAGCTTTCTTT
CASSLGHLSTEAFF